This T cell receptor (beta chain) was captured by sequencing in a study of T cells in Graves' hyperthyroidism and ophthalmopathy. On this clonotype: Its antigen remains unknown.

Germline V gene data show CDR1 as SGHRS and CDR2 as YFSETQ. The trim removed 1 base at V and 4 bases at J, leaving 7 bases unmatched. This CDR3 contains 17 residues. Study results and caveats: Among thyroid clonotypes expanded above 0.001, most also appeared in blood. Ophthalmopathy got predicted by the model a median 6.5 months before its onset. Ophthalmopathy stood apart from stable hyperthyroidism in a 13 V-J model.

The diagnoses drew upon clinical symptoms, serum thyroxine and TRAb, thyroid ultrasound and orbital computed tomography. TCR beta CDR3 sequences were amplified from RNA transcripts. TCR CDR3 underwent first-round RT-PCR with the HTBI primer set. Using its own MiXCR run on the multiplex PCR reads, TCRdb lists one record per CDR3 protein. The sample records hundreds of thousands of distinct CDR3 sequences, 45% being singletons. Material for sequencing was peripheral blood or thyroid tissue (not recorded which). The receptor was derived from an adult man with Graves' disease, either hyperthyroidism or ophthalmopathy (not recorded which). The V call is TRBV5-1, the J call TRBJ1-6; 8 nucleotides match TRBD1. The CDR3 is CASSLFYRGRYNSPLHF. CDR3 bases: TGCGCCAGCAGCTTGTTCTACAGGGGGAGATATAATTCACCCCTCCACTTT.